The next 19 T cell receptor beta chains were all read from a single sample in a study of T cells after yellow fever vaccination. TCRdb re-analysed the 5' RACE reads in MiXCR, keeping a single row per CDR3 protein. The sample has a few hundred thousand distinct CDR3 sequences, 5.5% to 8.5% seen once. The sample in question was CD4+ T cells sorted from PBMCs, obtained on the day of the yellow fever booster vaccination. The receptor set was obtained from a man aged 25-45 years who received the YFV17D yellow fever vaccine.

This clonotype was observed many times. The chain recombines TRBV7-9 with TRBJ2-3; 9 nucleotides line up with TRBD2. Losses at the gene ends were 5 bases for V and 4 bases for J; bases not matched to a gene: 13. Germline CDR1 is SEHNR and CDR2 is FQNEAQ (reference sequence). The CDR3 has 17 amino acids. Here the CDR3 reads CASSLFRLAGRADTQYF. The CDR3 region has the DNA TGTGCCAGCAGCCTATTCCGGCTAGCGGGACGTGCAGATACGCAGTATTTT.

This clonotype was seen many times. The V and J genes are TRBV7-8 and TRBJ2-7; no clear D. This CDR3 is 13 amino acids long. Per germline, CDR1 SGHVS and CDR2 FQNEAQ. Trimming took 1 base from V and 2 from J, leaving 6 bases between them. CDR3 sequence reads: CASSLGRTYEQYF. The CDR3 DNA follows: TGTGCCAGCAGCTTAGGCCGGACCTACGAGCAGTACTTC.

This clonotype came up many times. The chain couples TRBV10-3 to TRBJ2-5; TRBD1 matches at 8 bases. The CDR3 covers 15 residues. The V gene end was trimmed by 6 bases and the J gene end by 1 base; junction bases not matched to a gene: 7. Per germline, CDR1 ENHRY and CDR2 SYGVKD. This chain's CDR3 is CAISDRGIGQETQYF. The CDR3 bases are TGTGCCATCAGCGACAGGGGAATCGGCCAAGAGACCCAGTACTTC.

This clonotype was seen a handful of times. The genes are TRBV5-1 and TRBJ2-2; TRBD1 agrees at 9 bases. The length of the CDR3 is 15 residues. Germline CDR1 is SGHRS and CDR2 is YFSETQ. Trimming removed 4 bases from V and 5 bases from J; junction bases left unmatched: 6. The CDR3 nucleotides read TGCGCCAGCAGCGCCGACAGGGGGGGAACCGGGGAGCTGTTTTTT. As protein: CASSADRGGTGELFF. The full variable domain, rest sourced from reference TRBV5-1 and TRBJ2-2, is KAGVTQTPRYLIKTRGQQVTLSCSPISGHRSVSWYQQTPGQGLQFLFEYFSETQRNKGNFPGRFSGRQFSNSRSEMNVSTLELGDSALYLCASSADRGGTGELFFGEGSRLTVL.

Many counts were recorded for this clonotype. The chain combines TRBV19 with TRBJ2-1; tentatively, D is TRBD1 (5 bases). Germline V gene sequence: CDR1 LNHDA, CDR2 SQIVND (reference sequence). Trimming shortened V by 3 bases and J by 6 bases, and 12 bases separated the two germline ends. There are 14 residues in the CDR3. The DNA for the CDR3 is TGTGCCAGTAGTATGCGTGTAACAGGCAATGAGCAGTTCTTC. This gives the protein CASSMRVTGNEQFF.

This clonotype has ten or more counts. The chain recombines TRBV18 with TRBJ2-5, with 7 bases that match TRBD2. Trimming took 1 base from V and 5 from J; bases not matched to a gene: 13. Germline CDR1 reads KGHSH; CDR2 reads LQKENI. The CDR3 runs to 17 residues. Here the CDR3 DNA reads TGTGCCAGCTCACCACTGCGCGGGAGCGGGTCTGAGGAGACCCAGTACTTC. Translation: CASSPLRGSGSEETQYF.

V and J are TRBV20-1 and TRBJ2-1; D uncertain. Trimming removed 0 bases from V and 8 bases from J, with 11 bases in between. Germline lookup yields CDR1 DFQATT and CDR2 SNEGSKA (reference sequence). The CDR3 is 13 amino acids. The CDR3 is CSARDNIEYEQFF. In DNA, the CDR3 is TGCAGTGCTAGAGACAACATAGAGTATGAGCAGTTCTTC.

This clonotype showed up just a few times. V is TRBV19 and J is TRBJ2-7; 14 nucleotides agree with TRBD2. V shed 5 bases, J shed 8 bases, and the junction held 8 bases outside the gene matches. Per the germline V gene, CDR1 is LNHDA and CDR2 is SQIVND (reference sequence). The CDR3 spans 15 residues. The CDR3 reads CASSPGLAGVLQQYF. CDR3 nucleotides: TGTGCCAGTAGTCCGGGACTAGCGGGAGTTCTACAGCAGTACTTC.

The chain combines TRBV20-1 with TRBJ1-4; D remains unclear. The germline CDR1 and CDR2 sequences are DFQATT and SNEGSKA (reference sequence). With 6 bases removed from V and 8 bases from J, the gap between germline ends came to 16 bases. This CDR3 has 13 amino acids. The DNA for the CDR3 is TGCAGTGCCAAAGGGCCGGGAAGCGAAAAACTGTTTTTT. This encodes CSAKGPGSEKLFF.

This clonotype was seen only a few times. The chain links TRBV29-1 to TRBJ2-7; D gene ambiguous. V lost 4 bases, J lost 3 bases, and 16 bases lay in between. This CDR3 region has 14 residues. Germline V gene sequence: CDR1 SQVTM, CDR2 ANQGSEA. The CDR3 DNA reads as TGCAGCGTTGTGTTCAGTCTCCTAAACTACGAGCAGTACTTC. Translation: CSVVFSLLNYEQYF.

This clonotype was seen at least ten times. The CDR3 here is CATSDPLQETQYF. CDR3 nucleotides: TGTGCCACCAGTGATCCCTTACAAGAGACCCAGTACTTC. This rearrangement joins TRBV24-1 to TRBJ2-5; no definite D call. The CDR3 consists of 13 residues. Germline V gene sequence: CDR1 KGHDR, CDR2 SFDVKD. V gave up 3 bases and J gave up 2 bases, with 6 bases separating them.

There are a few counts of this clonotype. The chain employs TRBV25-1 and TRBJ2-6; D is uncertain. Germline V CDR1 and CDR2: MGHDK, SYGVNS. The V and J ends lost 5 bases and 0 bases respectively, with 8 bases between them. The CDR3 has 15 residues. Here the CDR3 reads CASSILRSGANVLTF. The DNA of the CDR3 is TGTGCCAGCAGTATACTCCGCTCTGGGGCCAACGTCCTGACTTTC.

This clonotype appeared many times. The chain joins TRBV7-3 to TRBJ1-1; D uncertain. V was shortened by 5 bases and J by 1 base, with 8 bases between the two germline ends. The V gene's germline CDR1 is SGHTA and CDR2 FQGTGA. CDR3 length: 13 residues. CDR3 nucleotides: TGTGCCAGCAGCCGTGGAGGGAACACTGAAGCTTTCTTT. Translation: CASSRGGNTEAFF.

The chain recombines TRBV15 with TRBJ2-7; 10 nucleotides line up with TRBD2. Per germline, CDR1 LNHNV and CDR2 YYDKDF (reference sequence). The CDR3 runs to 13 residues. J gave up 10 bases and V 3 bases, and 6 bases lay outside the gene matches. CDR3 DNA: TGTGCCACCAGCAGGGACCTAGCGGGAGAACAGTACTTC. Translation gives CATSRDLAGEQYF.

Ten or more counts support this clonotype. The chain is built from TRBV7-2 and TRBJ2-5; TRBD1 aligns across 7 bases. Germline V gene data show CDR1 as SGHTA and CDR2 as FQGNSA. The CDR3 is 14 amino acids. J was trimmed by 5 bases and V by 5 bases; bases with no gene match: 8. The CDR3, as DNA: TGTGCCAGCAGCAAACAGGGGTCAGGGGAGACCCAGTACTTC. This codes for CASSKQGSGETQYF.

In this sample, this clonotype turned up a few times. This rearrangement joins TRBV18 to TRBJ2-7; weak D call: TRBD2 (6 bases). The V gene lost 3 bases and the J gene lost 4 bases, with 10 bases spanning the gap. The CDR3 runs to 13 residues. The germline CDR1 and CDR2 sequences are KGHSH and LQKENI. The CDR3 sequence is CASSPGLEYEQYF. In nucleotides, the CDR3 is TGTGCCAGCTCACCGGGACTCGAATACGAGCAGTACTTC.

This clonotype was picked up a small number of times. The chain recombines TRBV4-3 with TRBJ2-2; D call uncertain. This CDR3 has 15 amino acids. The germline gives CDR1 LGHNA, CDR2 YSLEER. V shed 4 bases and J shed 0 bases, with 9 bases lying between them. Here the CDR3 DNA reads TGCGCCAGCAGCCGGCAGGCTACGAACACCGGGGAGCTGTTTTTT. This gives the protein CASSRQATNTGELFF.

This clonotype was observed at least ten times. This rearrangement joins TRBV7-9 to TRBJ2-5; weak D call: TRBD2 (6 bases). Per the germline V gene, CDR1 is SEHNR and CDR2 is FQNEAQ (reference sequence). Trimming removed 7 bases from V and 5 bases from J, with 8 bases in between. The length of the CDR3 is 11 residues. The CDR3 coding sequence is TGTGCCAGCACTAGCGCGGAGACCCAGTACTTC. This sequence encodes CASTSAETQYF.

This clonotype was observed a handful of times. The chain couples TRBV6-1 to TRBJ2-7; 9 nucleotides line up with TRBD2. The CDR3 length is 16 residues. V shed 6 bases, J shed 2 bases, and the junction held 11 bases outside the gene matches. Germline values: CDR1 MNHNS, CDR2 SASEGT. Written as DNA, the CDR3 is TGTGCCAGCAGCCCCGGGGGGTCTAGCGGGACCTACGAGCAGTACTTC. It encodes CASSPGGSSGTYEQYF.